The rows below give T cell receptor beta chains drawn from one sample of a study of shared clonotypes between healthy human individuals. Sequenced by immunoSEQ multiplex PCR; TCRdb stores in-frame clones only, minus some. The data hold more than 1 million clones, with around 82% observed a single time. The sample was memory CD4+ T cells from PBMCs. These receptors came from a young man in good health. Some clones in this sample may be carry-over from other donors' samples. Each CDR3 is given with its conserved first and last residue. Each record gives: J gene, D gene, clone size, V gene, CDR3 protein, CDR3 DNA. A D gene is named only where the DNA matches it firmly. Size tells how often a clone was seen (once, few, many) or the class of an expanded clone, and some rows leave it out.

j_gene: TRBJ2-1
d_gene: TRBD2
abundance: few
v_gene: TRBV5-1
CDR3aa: CASRSLAGGPGNEQFF
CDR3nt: TGCGCCAGCAGGTCCCTAGCGGGAGGGCCGGGGAATGAGCAGTTCTTC

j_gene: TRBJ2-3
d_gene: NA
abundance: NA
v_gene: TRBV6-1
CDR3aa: CASSGAGSTDTQYF
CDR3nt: TGTGCCAGCAGTGGGGCGGGGAGCACAGATACGCAGTATTTT

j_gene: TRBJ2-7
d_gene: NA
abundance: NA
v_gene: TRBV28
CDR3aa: CASTSGRLYEQYF
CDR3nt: TGTGCCAGCACTTCGGGACGCCTTTACGAGCAGTACTTC

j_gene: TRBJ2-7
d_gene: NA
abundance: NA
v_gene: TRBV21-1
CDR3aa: CASSPLRGSRGEQYF
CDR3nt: TGTGCCAGCAGCCCCTTACGGGGGTCGCGGGGCGAGCAGTACTTC

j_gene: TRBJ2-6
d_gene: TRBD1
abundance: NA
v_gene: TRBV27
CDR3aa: CASSLGQRIMGANVLTF
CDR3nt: TGTGCCAGCAGTTTGGGACAGAGGATTATGGGGGCCAACGTCCTGACTTTC

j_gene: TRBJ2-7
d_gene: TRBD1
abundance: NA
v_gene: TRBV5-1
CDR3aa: CASSSQKGQGNEQYF
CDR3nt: TGCGCCAGCAGCTCCCAAAAGGGACAGGGCAACGAGCAGTACTTC

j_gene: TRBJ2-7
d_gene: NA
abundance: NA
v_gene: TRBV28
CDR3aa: CASSLNVEQYF
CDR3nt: TGTGCCAGCAGTTTGAACGTCGAGCAGTACTTC

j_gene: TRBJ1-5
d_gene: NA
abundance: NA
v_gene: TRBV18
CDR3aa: CASSSTGRGGSQPQHF
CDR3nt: TGTGCCAGCTCATCCACCGGGAGGGGAGGGAGTCAGCCCCAGCATTTT

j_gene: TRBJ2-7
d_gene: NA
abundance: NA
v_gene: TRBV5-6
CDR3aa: CASRRRGQDYEQYF
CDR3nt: TGTGCCAGCAGGCGGAGGGGGCAGGACTACGAGCAGTACTTC

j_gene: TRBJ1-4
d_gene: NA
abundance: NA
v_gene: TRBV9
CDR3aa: CASSVDYGLTNEKLFF
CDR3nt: TGTGCCAGCAGCGTAGATTACGGGTTAACTAATGAAAAACTGTTTTTT

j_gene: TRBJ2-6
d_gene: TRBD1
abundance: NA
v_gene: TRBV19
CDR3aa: CASSAGQGSGANVLTF
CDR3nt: TGTGCCAGTAGTGCGGGACAGGGGAGCGGGGCCAACGTCCTGACTTTC

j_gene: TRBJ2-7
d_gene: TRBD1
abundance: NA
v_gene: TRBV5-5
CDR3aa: CASRQTGTGGREQYF
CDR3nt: TGTGCCAGCAGGCAGACCGGGACAGGGGGCCGCGAGCAGTACTTC

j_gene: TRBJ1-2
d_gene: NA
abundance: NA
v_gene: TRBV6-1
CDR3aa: CASSDRQGRDGYTF
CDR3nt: TGTGCCAGCAGTGATAGGCAGGGAAGGGATGGCTACACCTTC

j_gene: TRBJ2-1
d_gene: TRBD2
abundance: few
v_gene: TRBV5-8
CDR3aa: CASSFHLGGYNEQFF
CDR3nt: TGTGCCAGCAGCTTTCACCTGGGAGGGTACAATGAGCAGTTCTTC

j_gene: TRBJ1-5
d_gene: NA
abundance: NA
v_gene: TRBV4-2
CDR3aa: CASSQEGAGSNQPQHF
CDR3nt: TGTGCCAGCAGCCAAGAGGGCGCGGGGAGCAATCAGCCCCAGCATTTT

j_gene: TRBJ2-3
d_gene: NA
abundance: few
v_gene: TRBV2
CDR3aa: CASSEGWGYSTDTQYF
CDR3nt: TGTGCCAGCAGTGAAGGATGGGGTTATAGCACAGATACGCAGTATTTT

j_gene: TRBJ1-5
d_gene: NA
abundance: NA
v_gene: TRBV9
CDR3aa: CASSVSGYGQPQHF
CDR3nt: TGTGCCAGCAGCGTTTCAGGGTATGGTCAGCCCCAGCATTTT

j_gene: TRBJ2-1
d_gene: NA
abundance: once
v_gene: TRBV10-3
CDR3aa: CAISESRESNEQFF
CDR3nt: TGTGCCATCAGTGAGTCTAGGGAGTCAAATGAGCAGTTCTTC

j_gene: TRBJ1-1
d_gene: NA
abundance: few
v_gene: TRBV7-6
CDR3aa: CASSALRTEAFF
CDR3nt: TGTGCCAGCAGCGCACTTCGGACTGAAGCTTTCTTT

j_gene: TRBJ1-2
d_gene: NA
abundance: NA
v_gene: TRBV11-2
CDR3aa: CASSFLRNYGYTF
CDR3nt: TGTGCCAGCAGCTTCCTGAGGAACTATGGCTACACCTTC

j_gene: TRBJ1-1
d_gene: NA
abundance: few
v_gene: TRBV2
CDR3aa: CASSGGFGEAFF
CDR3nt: TGTGCCAGCAGTGGGGGATTTGGTGAAGCTTTCTTT

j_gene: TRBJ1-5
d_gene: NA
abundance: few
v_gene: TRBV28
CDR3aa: CASSFPSQGIRAQHF
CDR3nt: TGTGCCAGCAGTTTTCCCAGTCAGGGGATTAGGGCCCAGCATTTT

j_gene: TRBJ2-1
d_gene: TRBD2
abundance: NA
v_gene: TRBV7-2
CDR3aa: CASSLIRTSGRAGANEQFF
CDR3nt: TGTGCCAGCAGCTTAATAAGAACTAGCGGGAGGGCCGGGGCCAATGAGCAGTTCTTC

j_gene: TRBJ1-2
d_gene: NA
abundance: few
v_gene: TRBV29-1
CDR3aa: CSVLTHYGYTF
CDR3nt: TGCAGCGTTTTGACCCACTATGGCTACACCTTC

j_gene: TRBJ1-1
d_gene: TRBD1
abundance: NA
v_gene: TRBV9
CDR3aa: CASSVVIGGHRFF
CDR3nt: TGTGCCAGCAGCGTAGTAATAGGGGGCCATAGGTTCTTT

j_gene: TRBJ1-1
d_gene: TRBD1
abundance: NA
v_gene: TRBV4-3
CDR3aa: CASSGQANTEAFF
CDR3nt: TGCGCCAGCAGCGGACAGGCAAACACTGAAGCTTTCTTT

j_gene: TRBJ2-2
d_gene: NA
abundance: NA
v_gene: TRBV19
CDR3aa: CASSKLDPNTGELFF
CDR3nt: TGTGCCAGTAGTAAACTAGACCCGAACACCGGGGAGCTGTTTTTT

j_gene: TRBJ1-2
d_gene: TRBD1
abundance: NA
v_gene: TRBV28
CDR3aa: CASSGAGGARFYGYTF
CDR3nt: TGTGCCAGCAGTGGTGCAGGGGGGGCGCGTTTCTATGGCTACACCTTC

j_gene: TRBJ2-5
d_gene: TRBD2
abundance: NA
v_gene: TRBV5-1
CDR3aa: CASSSGTSGRETQYF
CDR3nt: TGCGCCAGCAGCTCGGGGACTAGCGGGAGAGAGACCCAGTACTTC

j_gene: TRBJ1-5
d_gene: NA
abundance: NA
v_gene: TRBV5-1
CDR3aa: CASSFTVNQPQHF
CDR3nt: TGCGCCAGCAGCTTCACAGTCAATCAGCCCCAGCATTTT

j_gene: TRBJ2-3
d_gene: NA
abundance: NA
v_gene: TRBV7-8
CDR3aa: CGTKGWGLNTQYF
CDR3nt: TGTGGGACAAAAGGTTGGGGTTTAAATACGCAGTATTTT

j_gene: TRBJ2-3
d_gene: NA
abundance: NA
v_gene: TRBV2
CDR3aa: CASKRLGGTDTQYF
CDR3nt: TGTGCCAGCAAGCGCCTTGGAGGGACAGATACGCAGTATTTT

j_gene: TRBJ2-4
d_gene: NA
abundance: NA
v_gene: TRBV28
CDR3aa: CASSLVGGNIQYF
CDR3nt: TGTGCCAGCAGTTTAGTCGGGGGTAACATTCAGTACTTC

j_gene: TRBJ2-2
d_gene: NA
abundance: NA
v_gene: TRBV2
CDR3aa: CASQRSSTYTGELFF
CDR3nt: TGTGCCAGCCAGAGGTCCTCCACTTACACCGGGGAGCTGTTTTTT

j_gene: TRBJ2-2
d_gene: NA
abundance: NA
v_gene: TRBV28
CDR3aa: CAPQGGTGELFF
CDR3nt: TGTGCGCCGCAGGGGGGCACCGGGGAGCTGTTTTTT

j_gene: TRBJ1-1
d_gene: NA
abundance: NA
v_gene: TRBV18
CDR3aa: CATDAGMRTEAFF
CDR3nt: TGTGCCACCGACGCGGGGATGAGGACTGAAGCTTTCTTT

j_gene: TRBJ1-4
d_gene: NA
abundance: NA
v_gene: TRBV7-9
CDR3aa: CASSRKLSNEKLFF
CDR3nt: TGTGCCAGCAGCAGGAAGCTGTCTAATGAAAAACTGTTTTTT

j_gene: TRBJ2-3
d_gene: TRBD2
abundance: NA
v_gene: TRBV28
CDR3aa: CSHQRGGLTDTQYF
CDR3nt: TGTTCACACCAGCGGGGAGGGCTAACAGATACGCAGTATTTT

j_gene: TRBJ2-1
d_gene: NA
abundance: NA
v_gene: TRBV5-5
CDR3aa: CASTREVFSYNEQFF
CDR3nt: TGTGCCAGCACCCGAGAGGTGTTTTCCTACAATGAGCAGTTCTTC

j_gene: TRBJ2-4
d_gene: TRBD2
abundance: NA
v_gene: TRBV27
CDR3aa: CATNPTSGLTKNIQYF
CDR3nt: TGTGCCACCAACCCGACTAGCGGGCTGACCAAAAACATTCAGTACTTC

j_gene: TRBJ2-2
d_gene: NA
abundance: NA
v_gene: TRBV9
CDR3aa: CASSVRAEGAGELFF
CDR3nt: TGTGCCAGCAGCGTAAGGGCGGAGGGGGCCGGGGAGCTGTTTTTT

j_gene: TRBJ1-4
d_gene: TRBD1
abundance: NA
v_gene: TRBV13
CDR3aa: CASSRTGLREKLFF
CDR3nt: TGTGCCAGCAGCCGGACAGGGCTTCGTGAAAAACTGTTTTTT

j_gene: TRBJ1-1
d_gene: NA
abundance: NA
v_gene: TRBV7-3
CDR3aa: CASSLPGGTEAFF
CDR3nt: TGTGCCAGCAGCTTACCCGGGGGCACTGAAGCTTTCTTT

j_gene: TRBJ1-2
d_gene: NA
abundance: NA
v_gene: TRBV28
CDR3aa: CASSLTGTNYGYTF
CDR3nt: TGTGCCAGCAGTTTAACCGGGACGAACTATGGCTACACCTTC

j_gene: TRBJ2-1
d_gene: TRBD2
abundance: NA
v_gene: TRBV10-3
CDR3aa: CAIKPGLAGTNEQFF
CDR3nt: TGTGCCATCAAACCGGGACTAGCGGGAACCAATGAGCAGTTCTTC